This record covers a single T cell receptor beta chain. What it binds is unknown. The sample comes from a study of sequential checkpoint blockade in melanoma. Study summary: DNA from some 84 pretreatment tumor samples underwent TCRβ immunosequencing. After nivolumab or ipilimumab alone, about 20 patients had week-13 rebiopsies. Overall study results and limits: Rising tumor T-cell fraction and clonality meant about 30 times likelier benefit. T-cell fraction and clonality followed PD-L1 and CD8+ counts, not mutational load.

As to treatment: randomized to nivolumab then ipilimumab (arm A) or the reverse (arm B). Only in-frame clones appear in the TCRdb table, and some are missing; sequencing was by immunoSEQ multiplex PCR. The sample shows 9,500 to 15,000 clones, approximately 24% of them seen only once. Germline V gene data show CDR1 as MDHEN and CDR2 as SYDVKM. Trimming removed 6 bases at V and 3 bases at J, with 15 bases between. The CDR3 has 14 amino acids. This clonotype was sampled from a human donor with melanoma. V gene TRBV28 combines with J gene TRBJ2-7; tentatively, D is TRBD1 or TRBD2 (6 bases each). Sequencing was performed on tumor tissue (inferred from file names), taken from a patient given nivolumab and ipilimumab in sequence. CDR3 region: CASSVGGLNYEQYF. DNA for the CDR3: TGTGCCAGCAGCGTGGGGGGCTTAAACTACGAGCAGTACTTC.